This T cell receptor (beta chain) was observed in a study of shared clonotypes between healthy human individuals. Study information: Each donor's CD4 naive and CD4 memory cells filled three plates apiece, CD8 naive two, and CD8 memory one.

Repertoires were generated with immunoSEQ multiplex PCR, while TCRdb's copy carries only in-frame clones and drops some. The sample lists about 1.1 million clones, 70% to 80% occurring once. CDR1 and CDR2 (germline): SGHAT, FQNNGV. The CDR3 length is 15 residues. J was trimmed by 7 bases and V by 4 bases; bases with no gene match: 10. The specimen sequenced was memory CD4+ T cells from PBMCs. Subset defined: CD45RA-negative fraction. The chain couples TRBV11-2 to TRBJ1-2, with TRBD1 matching 9 bases. The clonotype comes from a man aged 18 to 30 in good health. Some clones in this sample may be carry-over from other donors' samples. This chain's CDR3 is CASSSHPDRGGGYTF. The CDR3, as DNA: TGTGCCAGCAGCTCCCACCCGGACAGGGGAGGTGGCTACACCTTC. Together with reference TRBV11-2 and TRBJ1-2, the CDR3 gives the full variable domain: EAGVAQSPRYKIIEKRQSVAFWCNPISGHATLYWYQQILGQGPKLLIQFQNNGVVDDSQLPKDRFSAERLKGVDSTLKIQPAKLEDSAVYLCASSSHPDRGGGYTFGSGTRLTVV.